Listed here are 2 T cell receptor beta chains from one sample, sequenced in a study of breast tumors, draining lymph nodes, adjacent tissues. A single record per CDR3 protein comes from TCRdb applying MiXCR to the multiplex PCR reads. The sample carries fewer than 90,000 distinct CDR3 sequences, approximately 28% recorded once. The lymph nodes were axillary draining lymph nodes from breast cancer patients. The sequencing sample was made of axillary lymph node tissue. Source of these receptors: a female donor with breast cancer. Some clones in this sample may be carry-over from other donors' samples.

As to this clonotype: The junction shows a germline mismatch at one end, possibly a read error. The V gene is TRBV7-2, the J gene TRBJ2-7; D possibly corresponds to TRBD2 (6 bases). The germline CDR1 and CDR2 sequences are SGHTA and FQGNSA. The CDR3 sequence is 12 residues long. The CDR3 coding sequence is TGTGCCGGCAGCTTAGCGGTGGGGGAGCAGTACTTC. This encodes CAGSLAVGEQYF. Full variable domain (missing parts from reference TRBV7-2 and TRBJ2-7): GAGVSQSPSNKVTEKGKDVELRCDPISGHTALYWYRQSLGQGLEFLIYFQGNSAPDKSGLPSDRFSAERTGGSVSTLTIQRTQQEDSAVYLCAGSLAVGEQYFGPGTRLTVT.

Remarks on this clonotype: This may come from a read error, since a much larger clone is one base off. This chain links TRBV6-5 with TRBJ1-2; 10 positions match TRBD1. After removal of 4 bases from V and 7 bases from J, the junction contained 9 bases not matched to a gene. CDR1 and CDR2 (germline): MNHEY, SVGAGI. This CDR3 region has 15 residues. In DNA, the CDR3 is TGTGCCAGCAGTTCCTCGCCCGACAGGGGGCCTGGCTACACCTTC. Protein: CASSSSPDRGPGYTF.